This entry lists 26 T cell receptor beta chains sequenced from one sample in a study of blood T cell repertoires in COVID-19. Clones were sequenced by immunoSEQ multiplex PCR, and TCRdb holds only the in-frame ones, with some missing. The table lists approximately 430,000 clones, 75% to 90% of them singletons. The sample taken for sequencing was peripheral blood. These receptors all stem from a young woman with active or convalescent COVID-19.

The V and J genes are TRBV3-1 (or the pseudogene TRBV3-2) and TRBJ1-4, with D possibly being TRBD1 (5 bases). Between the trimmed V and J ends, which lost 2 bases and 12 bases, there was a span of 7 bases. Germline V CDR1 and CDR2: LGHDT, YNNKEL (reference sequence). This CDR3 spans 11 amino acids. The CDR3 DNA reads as TGTGCCAGCAGCCAACAGGGCCAACTGTTTTTT. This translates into CASSQQGQLFF.

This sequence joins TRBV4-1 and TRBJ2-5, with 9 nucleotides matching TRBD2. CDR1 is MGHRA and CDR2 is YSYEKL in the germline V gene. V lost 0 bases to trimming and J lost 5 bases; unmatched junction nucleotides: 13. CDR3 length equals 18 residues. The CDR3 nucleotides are TGCGCCAGCAGCCAAGACTTGGACTGGGCGGGGGGGCTGGAGACCCAGTACTTC. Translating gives CASSQDLDWAGGLETQYF.

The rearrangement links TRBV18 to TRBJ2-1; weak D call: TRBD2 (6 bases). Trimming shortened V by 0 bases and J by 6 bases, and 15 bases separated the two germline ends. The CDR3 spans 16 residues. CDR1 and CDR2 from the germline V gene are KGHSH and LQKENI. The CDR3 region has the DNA TGTGCCAGCTCACCACCCGGTTGGCTAGCGTTCAATGAGCAGTTCTTC. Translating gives CASSPPGWLAFNEQFF.

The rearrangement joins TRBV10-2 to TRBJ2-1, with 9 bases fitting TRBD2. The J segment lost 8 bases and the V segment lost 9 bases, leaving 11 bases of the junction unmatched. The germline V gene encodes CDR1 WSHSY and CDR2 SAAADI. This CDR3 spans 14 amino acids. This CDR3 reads CASSGSGGWDEQFF. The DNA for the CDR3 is TGCGCCAGTAGCGGGAGCGGGGGTTGGGATGAGCAGTTCTTC.

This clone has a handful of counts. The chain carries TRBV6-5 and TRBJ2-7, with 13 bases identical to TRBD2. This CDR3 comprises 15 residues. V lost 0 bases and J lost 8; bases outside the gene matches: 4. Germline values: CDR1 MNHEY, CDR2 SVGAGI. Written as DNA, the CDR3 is TGTGCCAGCAGTTACTCGGGACTAGCGGGGACTCAGCAGTACTTC. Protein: CASSYSGLAGTQQYF.

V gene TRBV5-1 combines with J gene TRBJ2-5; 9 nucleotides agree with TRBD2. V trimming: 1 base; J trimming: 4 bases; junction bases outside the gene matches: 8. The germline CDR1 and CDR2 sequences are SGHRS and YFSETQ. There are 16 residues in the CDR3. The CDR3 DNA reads TGCGCCAGCAGCTTGTCGGCGCTAGCGGGACTAGAGACCCAGTACTTC. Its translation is CASSLSALAGLETQYF.

CDR3 DNA: TGTGCCAGCTCACCCCCGGACAGTTCCTACGAGCAGTACTTC. Amino acid sequence: CASSPPDSSYEQYF. The rearrangement uses TRBV18 and TRBJ2-7, with D tentatively TRBD1 (6 bases). The CDR3 runs to 14 residues. Germline V gene lookup returns CDR1 KGHSH and CDR2 LQKENI. Trimming pared 3 bases from V and 1 base from J, leaving 10 bases between. The entire variable domain, with the rest obtained from reference TRBV18 and TRBJ2-7, is as follows: NAGVMQNPRHLVRRRGQEARLRCSPMKGHSHVYWYRQLPEEGLKFMVYLQKENIIDESGMPKERFSAEFPKEGPSILRIQQVVRGDSAAYFCASSPPDSSYEQYFGPGTRLTVT.

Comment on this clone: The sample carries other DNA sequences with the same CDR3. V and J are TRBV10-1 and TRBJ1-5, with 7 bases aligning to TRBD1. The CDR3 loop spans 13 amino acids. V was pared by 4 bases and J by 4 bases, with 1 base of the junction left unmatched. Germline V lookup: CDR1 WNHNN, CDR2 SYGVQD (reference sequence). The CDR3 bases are TGCGCCAGCAGTGGGACAGGTAATCAGCCCCAGCATTTT. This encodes CASSGTGNQPQHF.

CDR3 residues: CASSQATLTQYF. The CDR3 DNA sequence: TGTGCCAGCAGCCAGGCCACACTGACCCAGTACTTC. The V call is TRBV5-6, the J call TRBJ2-5, with D hard to call. The CDR3 consists of 12 residues. Trimming removed 4 bases from V and 7 bases from J, with 11 bases in between. Germline CDR1 SGHDT, CDR2 YYEEEE.

CDR3 coding DNA: TGTGCCAGCAGTGACGGCGAGCGGGAGCAGCTGTTTTTT. This gives the protein CASSDGEREQLFF. This sequence joins TRBV6-4 and TRBJ2-2; the match to TRBD2 covers 8 bases. CDR3 size: 13 residues. Germline CDR1 and CDR2: MRHNA and SNTAGT. The ends lost 2 bases at V and 12 bases at J; junction bases unmatched: 5.

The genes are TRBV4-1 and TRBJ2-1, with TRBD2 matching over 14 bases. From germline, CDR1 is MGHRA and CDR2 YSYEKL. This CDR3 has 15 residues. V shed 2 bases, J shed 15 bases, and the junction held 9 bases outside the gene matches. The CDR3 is CASSQLGLAGERGFF. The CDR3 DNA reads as TGCGCCAGCAGCCAACTGGGACTAGCGGGGGAACGAGGGTTCTTC.

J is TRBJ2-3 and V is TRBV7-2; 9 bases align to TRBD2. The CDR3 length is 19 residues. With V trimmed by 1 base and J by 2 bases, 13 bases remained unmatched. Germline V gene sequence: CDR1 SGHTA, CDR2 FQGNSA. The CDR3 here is CASSLGSRGLAGLTDTQYF. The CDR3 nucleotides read TGTGCCAGCAGCTTAGGATCCCGGGGGCTAGCGGGGCTCACAGATACGCAGTATTTT.

The CDR3, as DNA: TGTGCCAGTAGTATAGATCGGGCTGGCGGGAAATTCCAGGATGAGCAGTTCTTC. Its translation: CASSIDRAGGKFQDEQFF. The rearrangement joins TRBV19 to TRBJ2-1, with D possibly matching TRBD2 (6 bases). Germline loops: CDR1 LNHDA, CDR2 SQIVND (reference sequence). The CDR3 spans 18 residues. The V gene lost 0 bases and the J gene lost 8 bases, with 23 bases spanning the gap.

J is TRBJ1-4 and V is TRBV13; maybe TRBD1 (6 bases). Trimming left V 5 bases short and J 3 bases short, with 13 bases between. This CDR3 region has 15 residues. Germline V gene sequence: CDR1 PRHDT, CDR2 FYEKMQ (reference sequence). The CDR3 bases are TGTGCCAGCAGCCCCGGACAGACGGCTAATGAAAAACTGTTTTTT. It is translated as CASSPGQTANEKLFF.

The CDR3: CASSQTSFETQYF. CDR3 bases: TGTGCCAGCAGTCAGACTAGTTTCGAGACCCAGTACTTC. The chain employs TRBV2 and TRBJ2-5, with D perhaps TRBD2 (6 bases). CDR1 and CDR2 (germline): SNHLY, FYNNEI. This CDR3 is built from 13 residues. The V end lost 5 bases, the J end lost 5 bases, and 12 bases lay between the germline ends.

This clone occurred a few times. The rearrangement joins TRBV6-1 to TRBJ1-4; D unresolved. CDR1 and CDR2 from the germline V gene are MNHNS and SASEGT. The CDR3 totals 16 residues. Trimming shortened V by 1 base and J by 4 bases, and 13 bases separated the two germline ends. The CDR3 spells CASSEDVQSNNEKLFF. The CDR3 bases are TGTGCCAGCAGTGAAGACGTACAGTCCAATAATGAAAAACTGTTTTTT.

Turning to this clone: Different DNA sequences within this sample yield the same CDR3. This CDR3 is CASSLGQGANEQFF. The CDR3 bases are TGCGCCAGCAGCTTGGGCCAGGGGGCCAATGAGCAGTTCTTC. The genes are TRBV5-1 and TRBJ2-1; 8 nucleotides agree with TRBD1. CDR1 and CDR2 (germline): SGHRS, YFSETQ. The CDR3 extends over 14 amino acids. Trimming took 0 bases from V and 6 from J; bases not matched to a gene: 2.

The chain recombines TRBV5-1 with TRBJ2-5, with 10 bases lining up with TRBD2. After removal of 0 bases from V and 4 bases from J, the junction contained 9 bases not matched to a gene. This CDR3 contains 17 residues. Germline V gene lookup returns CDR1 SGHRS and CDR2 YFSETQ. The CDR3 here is CASSLGGVAGGRETQYF. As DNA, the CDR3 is TGCGCCAGCAGCTTGGGGGGAGTAGCGGGAGGAAGAGAGACCCAGTACTTC. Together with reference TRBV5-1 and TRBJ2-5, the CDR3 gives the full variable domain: KAGVTQTPRYLIKTRGQQVTLSCSPISGHRSVSWYQQTPGQGLQFLFEYFSETQRNKGNFPGRFSGRQFSNSRSEMNVSTLELGDSALYLCASSLGGVAGGRETQYFGPGTRLLVL.

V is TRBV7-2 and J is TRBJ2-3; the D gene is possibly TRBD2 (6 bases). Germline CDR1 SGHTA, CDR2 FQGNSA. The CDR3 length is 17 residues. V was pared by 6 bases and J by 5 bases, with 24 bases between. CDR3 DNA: TGTGCCAGCAGGTACTCCGTCCGGACTACCTTCGGAGATACGCAGTATTTT. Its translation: CASRYSVRTTFGDTQYF.

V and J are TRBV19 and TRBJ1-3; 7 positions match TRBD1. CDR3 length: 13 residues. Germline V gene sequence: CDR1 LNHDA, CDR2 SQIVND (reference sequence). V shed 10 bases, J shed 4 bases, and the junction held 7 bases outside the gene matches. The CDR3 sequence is CATPDRLGNTIYF. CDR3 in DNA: TGTGCCACCCCGGACAGGTTGGGAAACACCATATATTTT.

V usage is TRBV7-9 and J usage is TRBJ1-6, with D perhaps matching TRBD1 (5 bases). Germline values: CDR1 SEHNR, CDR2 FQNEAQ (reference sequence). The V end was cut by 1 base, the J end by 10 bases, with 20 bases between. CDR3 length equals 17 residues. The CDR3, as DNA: TGTGCCAGCAGCTTAGGCCTCGACAGTCGGGGGGAATCACCCCTCCACTTT. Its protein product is CASSLGLDSRGESPLHF.

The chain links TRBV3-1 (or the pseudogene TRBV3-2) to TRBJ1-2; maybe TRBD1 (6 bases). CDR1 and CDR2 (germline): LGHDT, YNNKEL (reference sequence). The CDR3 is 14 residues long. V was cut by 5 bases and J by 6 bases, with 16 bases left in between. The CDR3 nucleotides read TGTGCCAGCAGCTTACAGGGCCCAGGCGATGGCTACACCTTC. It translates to CASSLQGPGDGYTF.

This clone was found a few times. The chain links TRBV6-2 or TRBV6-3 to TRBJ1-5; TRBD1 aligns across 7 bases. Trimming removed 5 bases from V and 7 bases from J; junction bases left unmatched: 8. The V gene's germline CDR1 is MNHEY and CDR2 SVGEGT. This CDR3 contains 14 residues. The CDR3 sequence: CASSTTGDGQPQHF. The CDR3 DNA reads TGTGCCAGCAGTACCACAGGGGATGGGCAGCCCCAGCATTTT.

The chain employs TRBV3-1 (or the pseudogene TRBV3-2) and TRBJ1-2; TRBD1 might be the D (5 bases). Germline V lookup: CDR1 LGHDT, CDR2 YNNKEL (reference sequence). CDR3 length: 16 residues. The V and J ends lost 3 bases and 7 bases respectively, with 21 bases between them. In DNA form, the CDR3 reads TGTGCCAGCAGCCAGGCCCGCTTATATCAGGGAGGTGGCTACACCTTC. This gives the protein CASSQARLYQGGGYTF.

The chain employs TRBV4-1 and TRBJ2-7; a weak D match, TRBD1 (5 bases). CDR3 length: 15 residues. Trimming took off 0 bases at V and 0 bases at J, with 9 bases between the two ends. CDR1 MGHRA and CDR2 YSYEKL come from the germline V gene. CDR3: CASSQDGAASYEQYF. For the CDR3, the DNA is TGCGCCAGCAGCCAAGATGGGGCAGCCTCCTACGAGCAGTACTTC.

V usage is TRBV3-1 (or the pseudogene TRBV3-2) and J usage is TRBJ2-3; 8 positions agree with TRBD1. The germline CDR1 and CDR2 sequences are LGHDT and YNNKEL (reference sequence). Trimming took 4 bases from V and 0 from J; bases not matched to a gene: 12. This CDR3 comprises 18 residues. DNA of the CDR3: TGTGCCAGCAGCCCTAGATACGGGACAGGAACTAGCACAGATACGCAGTATTTT. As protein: CASSPRYGTGTSTDTQYF.